This T cell receptor beta chain came from a study of T cells in Graves' hyperthyroidism and ophthalmopathy (dated by TCRdb to 2018 to 2020). About the full investigation: Peripheral blood was sampled at the time of initial diagnosis, prior to any treatment. To identify distinguishing TCR V-J signatures, a discovery cohort of around 98 patients was used, comprising roughly 45 with Graves' ophthalmopathy and around 60 with stable Graves' hyperthyroidism. An independent validation cohort of about 19 hyperthyroidism patients and 17 patients who later progressed to ophthalmopathy tested prospective prediction of ophthalmopathy. The roughly 90 discovery patients were divided at random into training and test sets in a 7:3 ratio. In addition, the study compared T-cell repertoires in thyroid tissue and in blood from roughly six Graves' hyperthyroidism patients. After blood sampling, hyperthyroidism patients were treated with methimazole at a starting dose of 30 mg daily, and ophthalmopathy patients were treated with high-dose intravenous methylprednisolone. The paper reports TCR Vbeta CDR3 sequencing of 135 peripheral blood samples: fewer than 50 ophthalmopathy, fewer than 80 hyperthyroidism and around 17 progressor patients. What the research found in general, with its limitations: Most expanded thyroid clonotypes (frequency above 0.001) were also detected in blood, a finding suggesting that blood repertoires may reflect thyroid immune responses. In cross-validation, a model built on a 13 V-J signature told ophthalmopathy apart from stable hyperthyroidism with approximately 90% sensitivity and around 84% specificity, and in testing the same model reached 80%/75%. In validation, the model predicted progression to ophthalmopathy a median of roughly 6.1 months before onset, with approximately 71% sensitivity and just under 75% specificity. No statistical method was used to set the sample size in advance, and investigators knew the group allocation.

Turning to this clonotype: Its antigen remains undetermined. No much larger clone exists at a distance of one base, and base qualities are not known.

Moderately to severely active disease, a Clinical Activity Score of at least 3, a NOSPECS grade of at least 4, and a duration under 3 months were present in ophthalmopathy patients. Patients with uncontrolled infections, other autoimmune diseases, pregnancy or lactation were excluded. Diagnoses were based on clinical symptoms, serum thyroxine and TRAb, thyroid ultrasound and orbital computed tomography. PBMCs were separated from 10 ml of fresh peripheral blood using Ficoll-Paque density gradient centrifugation. Total RNA was extracted using Trizol reagent, and RNA quality was assessed on an Agilent 2100 Bioanalyzer. The TCR beta CDR3 regions were amplified from RNA transcripts. The first round of RT-PCR for the TCR CDR3 was performed with the HTBI primer set and the Qiagen OneStep RT-PCR kit. A second multiplex PCR round built the libraries, followed by size selection and purification. Libraries were sequenced paired-end with 100 bp reads on an Illumina HiSeq2000. Per the original workflow: SOAPnuke was used to process the raw data, removing reads that contained adapters or uncalled bases, had a mean Phred below 15, or lacked an exact match to the constant primer or identifier. COPE v1.2.5 was used to merge high-quality paired reads, and clonotypes were defined as unique nucleotide sequences. MiTCR v1.1 was used to align the clonotypes against IMGT TRBV, TRBD and TRBJ reference segments. The analysis included only V-J combinations with a frequency above 0.0001, which together covered roughly 99% of the repertoires. The TCS score was defined as the ratio of F50 (clonal expansion) to E x V (chaos), calculated using BLOSUM62-based TCRdist between CDR3 peptides within each V-J. Welch's t-statistics and random forest reduced fewer than 550 V-J features to 13, which were used in a naive Bayes classifier (R e1071). The public reads were reanalyzed by TCRdb: fastp trimming at Q25, MiXCR alignment, in-frame beta chains only. CDR3 protein duplicates are merged, each entry listing the most common genes and DNA. The authors' filters were not applied to this entry. This sample holds under 350,000 distinct CDR3 sequences; 15% to 20% were observed only once. The top ten clones comprise over 45% of the sample.

The TCR was taken from a woman aged 55-70 years with Graves' ophthalmopathy. The sample was blood.

The bases read TGTGCCAGCAGTCTCACGGACAGCTATGGCTACACCTTC. Its translation reads: CASSLTDSYGYTF. The V gene is TRBV6-2 or TRBV6-3 and the J gene is TRBJ1-2, and TRBD1 may be the D gene, going by 6 matching bases. For CDR1 and CDR2, the germline V gene lists MNHEY and SVGEGT. The junction carries 11 bases between V and J, which are trimmed by 5 bases and 4 bases respectively. The CDR3 runs 13 residues from the cysteine to the phenylalanine. CDR3 DNA only is kept here, 39 bases in frame from base 1.